A selection of T cell receptor beta chains follows, all from one sample in a study of blood T cell repertoires in COVID-19. The table came from immunoSEQ multiplex PCR; TCRdb's copy has only in-frame clones and leaves some out. Here the sample spans 130,000 or so clones, approximately 90% being singletons. The material sequenced was peripheral blood. The receptors stem from a man aged 60-69 years with COVID-19, enrolled during active disease. The CDR3 runs from the conserved cysteine through the conserved F or W. Size is omitted from some rows. Given values are once, few, many or a class for expanded clones.

abundance,v_gene,CDR3aa
once,TRBV16,CASSSQGGGNSPLHF
NA,TRBV18,CASSPRGITEAFF
NA,TRBV10-3,CAISDLGRGGWQFF
NA,TRBV29-1,CSVEDRAGLRGTEAFF
once,TRBV6-5,CASRSDRSEQYF
NA,TRBV15,CATSRIQGATGNTIYF
NA,TRBV6-6,CASSRRQTVSGANVLTF
NA,TRBV5-4,CASSLADGSYNEQFF
NA,TRBV4-2,CASSQSQAGWGKVNEQFF
NA,TRBV5-1,CASSLVGQGANYGYTF
NA,TRBV6-5,CASNQDRAQETQYF
NA,TRBV24-1,CATSDPGGNQPQHF
once,TRBV4-3,CASSQGDRGLPGELFF
NA,TRBV5-1,CASSRDRATYNEQFF
NA,TRBV9,CASSVGSGPNQPQHF
NA,TRBV9,CASSVGEGREKLFF
NA,TRBV7-3,CASSLMAGGRAEGGYTF
NA,TRBV19,CASTPGGMDYGYTF
once,TRBV3-1/TRBV3-2,CASSQRGTAYNEQFF
NA,TRBV4-1,CASSQTGTSGTDTQYF
NA,TRBV7-2,CASSPGDYGYTF
NA,TRBV28,CASSQHPSNEKLFF
NA,TRBV14,CASSQDPQGSYEQYF
NA,TRBV18,CASDQGAFSGYTF
NA,TRBV24-1,CATSDPTTGIGSEQFF
NA,TRBV5-5,CASSFLGQIEAFF
NA,TRBV25-1,CASSGTGSLNEKLFF
NA,TRBV12-3/TRBV12-4,CASSPLGRTEAFF